A selection of T cell receptor beta chains follows, all from one sample in a study of T cell responses to AZD1222 COVID-19 vaccine. Clones were sequenced by immunoSEQ multiplex PCR, and TCRdb holds only the in-frame ones, with some missing. The repertoire has under 40,000 clones, approximately 88% of them found once; the top ten carry around 6.6%. The sequenced sample was peripheral blood, obtained on day 0 of AZD1222 vaccination. The receptors stem from an adult in good health. The CDR3 runs from the conserved cysteine through the conserved F or W. The D gene is left open where the match is weak. Clone size is not always given. Where it is, it says once, few, many or a class for expanded clones.

V	J	D	size	CDR3	DNA
TRBV5-1	TRBJ2-7	NA	NA	CASSLASPFYEQYF	TGCGCCAGCAGCTTGGCCTCGCCCTTCTACGAGCAGTACTTC
TRBV19	TRBJ2-1	TRBD2	NA	CASSIGSGTNGEQFF	TGTGCCAGTAGTATTGGGAGCGGGACTAACGGTGAGCAGTTCTTC
TRBV29-1	TRBJ1-1	NA	NA	CSVDEGTEAFF	TGCAGCGTTGATGAGGGCACTGAAGCTTTCTTT
TRBV7-8	TRBJ2-1	NA	NA	CASAFEGVAADKQFF	TGTGCCAGCGCTTTTGAGGGGGTAGCGGCAGACAAGCAGTTCTTC
TRBV6-5	TRBJ1-5	NA	once	CASTGTPAEPQHF	TGTGCCAGCACCGGGACACCCGCCGAGCCCCAGCATTTT
TRBV5-4	TRBJ1-2	NA	NA	CASSYFIRQTYGYTF	TGTGCCAGCAGCTACTTTATAAGACAGACCTATGGCTACACCTTC
TRBV6-1	TRBJ1-5	TRBD1	NA	CASSENSGQGNQPQHF	TGTGCCAGCAGTGAAAATTCGGGACAGGGCAATCAGCCCCAGCATTTT
TRBV3-1/TRBV3-2	TRBJ1-1	NA	NA	CASSTEVTKEAFF	TGTGCCAGCAGCACCGAGGTGACGAAGGAAGCTTTCTTT
TRBV24-1	TRBJ2-2	NA	NA	CATSDLASDPGNTGELFF	TGTGCCACCAGTGATTTGGCTAGCGATCCGGGGAACACCGGGGAGCTGTTTTTT
TRBV7-2	TRBJ2-7	NA	NA	CASSFSTVVDEQYF	TGTGCCAGCAGCTTTTCGACTGTAGTTGACGAGCAGTACTTC
TRBV5-1	TRBJ1-3	NA	NA	CASSLVGAGNTIYF	TGCGCCAGCAGCTTAGTAGGGGCTGGAAACACCATATATTTT
TRBV5-1	TRBJ2-7	TRBD1	once	CASSSGQGSTYEQYF	TGCGCCAGCAGCTCCGGACAGGGGTCCACCTACGAGCAGTACTTC
TRBV28	TRBJ2-1	TRBD2	NA	CASSFFSSGRGSNEQFF	TGTGCCAGCAGTTTTTTTTCTAGCGGGAGGGGAAGCAATGAGCAGTTCTTC
TRBV7-3	TRBJ1-1	NA	few	CASSLGTGSTEAFF	TGTGCCAGCAGCTTGGGGACCGGGAGCACTGAAGCTTTCTTT
TRBV6-4	TRBJ2-1	TRBD2	NA	CASSDSAGGASNEQFF	TGTGCCAGCAGTGACTCTGCGGGGGGGGCGAGCAATGAGCAGTTCTTC
TRBV2	TRBJ2-5	NA	NA	CANNRAETQYF	TGTGCCAACAATAGGGCAGAGACCCAGTACTTC
TRBV3-1/TRBV3-2	TRBJ2-3	TRBD1	NA	CASSLRQGGWDTQYF	TGTGCCAGCAGCCTTAGACAGGGCGGGTGGGATACGCAGTATTTT
TRBV10-3	TRBJ1-2	NA	NA	CAISESTDIMSYGYTF	TGTGCCATCAGTGAGTCGACGGACATAATGAGCTATGGCTACACCTTC
TRBV18	TRBJ2-7	TRBD2	NA	CASSAPTSGGYEQYF	TGTGCCAGCTCAGCCCCCACTAGCGGGGGTTACGAGCAGTACTTC
TRBV29-1	TRBJ1-1	NA	once	CSVEAQSGGTEAFF	TGCAGCGTTGAAGCTCAGAGTGGGGGGACTGAAGCTTTCTTT
TRBV18	TRBJ2-4	NA	NA	CASSGDTKNIQYF	TGTGCCAGCTCGGGGGACACCAAAAACATTCAGTACTTC
TRBV28	TRBJ1-5	NA	few	CASRVGGGDQPQHF	TGTGCCAGCAGAGTAGGGGGAGGGGATCAGCCCCAGCATTTT
TRBV7-9	TRBJ1-4	NA	NA	CASSPDSLNEKLFF	TGTGCCAGCAGTCCGGACAGCCTTAATGAAAAACTGTTTTTT
TRBV11-2	TRBJ2-7	NA	NA	CASSLDPRVSYEQYF	TGTGCCAGCAGCTTAGATCCAAGGGTCTCCTACGAGCAGTACTTC
TRBV19	TRBJ1-1	NA	NA	CASTTRQANTEAFF	TGTGCCAGTACCACTAGGCAAGCTAACACTGAAGCTTTCTTT
TRBV6-4	TRBJ2-1	TRBD2	NA	CASSVGLAGGDEQFF	TGTGCCAGCAGTGTCGGACTAGCGGGAGGGGATGAGCAGTTCTTC
TRBV6-2/TRBV6-3	TRBJ2-1	NA	NA	CASSPLVHEQFF	TGTGCCAGCAGCCCCCTGGTCCATGAGCAGTTCTTC
TRBV27	TRBJ2-1	NA	NA	CASSLASNGFEQFF	TGTGCCAGCAGTTTAGCGTCAAATGGATTTGAGCAGTTCTTC
TRBV12-3/TRBV12-4	TRBJ1-1	NA	NA	CASSYRRNTEAFF	TGTGCCAGCAGCTACCGTCGGAACACTGAAGCTTTCTTT
TRBV5-1	TRBJ1-6	NA	NA	CASRKEPNSPLHF	TGCGCCAGCAGAAAGGAGCCGAATTCACCCCTCCACTTT
TRBV7-2	TRBJ2-1	TRBD1	NA	CASSGIRTGGFNEQFF	TGTGCCAGCAGCGGGATCCGGACAGGGGGGTTCAATGAGCAGTTCTTC
TRBV6-5	TRBJ1-3	TRBD1	NA	CASRTDRAVGNTIYF	TGTGCCAGCAGAACAGACAGGGCGGTAGGAAACACCATATATTTT
TRBV7-2	TRBJ1-4	NA	NA	CASSAPNWGEKLFF	TGTGCCAGCAGCGCCCCAAACTGGGGTGAAAAACTGTTTTTT
TRBV19	TRBJ2-2	TRBD2	NA	CASSPIRGLAGNTGELFF	TGTGCCAGTAGTCCGATCCGGGGACTAGCGGGAAACACCGGGGAGCTGTTTTTT
TRBV28	TRBJ1-1	NA	NA	CASSHGGGWDTEAFF	TGTGCCAGCAGTCACGGCGGTGGGTGGGACACTGAAGCTTTCTTT
TRBV6-1	TRBJ1-1	TRBD1	NA	CASSEDTGGTEAFF	TGTGCCAGCAGTGAAGATACAGGGGGCACTGAAGCTTTCTTT
TRBV28	TRBJ1-5	NA	NA	CASSLEYSNQPQHF	TGTGCCAGCAGTTTAGAGTATAGCAATCAGCCCCAGCATTTT
TRBV28	TRBJ2-7	NA	NA	CASATHYEQYF	TGTGCCAGCGCCACCCACTACGAGCAGTACTTC
TRBV7-2	TRBJ2-3	NA	NA	CASTQQAGGDTQYF	TGTGCCAGTACCCAACAGGCTGGGGGGGATACGCAGTATTTT
TRBV6-4	TRBJ1-1	TRBD1	few	CASSAQGGEGAEAFF	TGTGCCAGCAGTGCCCAAGGGGGCGAAGGCGCTGAAGCTTTCTTT
TRBV6-1	TRBJ2-7	TRBD2	few	CASSEVETSSYEQYF	TGTGCCAGCAGTGAAGTGGAGACTAGCAGCTACGAGCAGTACTTC
TRBV10-2	TRBJ2-1	TRBD2	NA	CASGGLDNEQFF	TGCGCCAGCGGGGGACTAGACAATGAGCAGTTCTTC
TRBV7-8	TRBJ1-5	NA	NA	CASSRGETNNQPQHF	TGTGCCAGCAGCCGAGGTGAGACAAACAATCAGCCCCAGCATTTT
TRBV5-4	TRBJ1-1	NA	NA	CASSLGDTEAFF	TGTGCCAGCAGCTTAGGGGACACTGAAGCTTTCTTT
TRBV14	TRBJ1-2	TRBD1	NA	CASSGTGEDYTF	TGTGCCAGCAGCGGGACAGGGGAGGACTACACCTTC